This passage covers 14 T cell receptor beta chains from one sample sequenced in a study of T-cell reconstitution after alpha-beta-depleted transplantation in children. The TCRbeta library was prepared with unique molecular identifiers. TCRdb called the PCR reads again in MiXCR, with one record for every CDR3 protein. The data contain 700,000 to 950,000 distinct CDR3 sequences, roughly 15% of them singletons. The source was PBMCs, mostly from graft donor cells, collected 360 days after TCRalphabeta/CD19-depleted stem cell transplant. The source is a male patient younger than 18 who had a stem cell transplant for acute lymphoblastic leukemia, so the T cells may come from the graft donor.

In its sample, this clonotype was seen many times. CDR3 sequence: CSVRTSGAYNEQFF. CDR3 nucleotides: TGCAGCGTTCGGACTAGCGGGGCGTACAATGAGCAGTTCTTC. V and J are TRBV29-1 and TRBJ2-1; 12 nucleotides match TRBD2. CDR3 length: 14 amino acids. Germline CDR1 and CDR2: SQVTM and ANQGSEA. The V gene end was trimmed by 5 bases and the J gene end by 4 bases; junction bases not matched to a gene: 3.

The rearrangement uses TRBV24-1 and TRBJ1-1; possible D gene TRBD1, 5 bases. Per the germline V gene, CDR1 is KGHDR and CDR2 is SFDVKD. CDR3 size: 14 residues. The germline V and J ends were trimmed by 5 bases and 6 bases, with 15 bases remaining between them. CDR3 loop: CATSAAGIRAEAFF. CDR3 nucleotide sequence: TGTGCCACCAGTGCCGCAGGGATCCGGGCTGAAGCTTTCTTT.

This clonotype was found a few times. This chain connects TRBV28 to TRBJ2-5; D is tentatively TRBD1 or TRBD2 (5 bases each). V was pared by 3 bases and J by 5 bases, with 16 bases between. Germline CDR1 reads MDHEN; CDR2 reads SYDVKM. This CDR3 contains 15 residues. Here the CDR3 DNA reads TGTGCCAGCAGTTTTGAGGTGGGGCGCGGGGAGACCCAGTACTTC. It yields the protein CASSFEVGRGETQYF.

The rearrangement uses TRBV18 and TRBJ1-2, with D maybe TRBD1 (5 bases). Germline CDR1 reads KGHSH; CDR2 reads LQKENI. The V and J ends lost 6 bases and 3 bases respectively, with 11 bases between them. The CDR3 length is 13 residues. The CDR3 region has the DNA TGTGCCAGCTCCCCGGACACGGACTATGGCTACACCTTC. It is translated as CASSPDTDYGYTF.

The rearrangement links TRBV29-1 to TRBJ2-1, with D perhaps TRBD2 (5 bases). Deletions cut 7 bases from V and 9 bases from J, with 10 bases between. CDR1 SQVTM and CDR2 ANQGSEA come from the germline V gene. This CDR3 has 10 residues. This chain's CDR3 is CSAVEGEQFF. In DNA, the CDR3 is TGCAGCGCAGTAGAGGGTGAGCAGTTCTTC.

The table lists this clonotype with many counts. The chain uses TRBV2 and TRBJ1-1, with D tentatively TRBD1 (5 bases). CDR1 is SNHLY, CDR2 FYNNEI, per germline. The germline V and J ends were trimmed by 10 bases and 0 bases, with 9 bases remaining between them. The CDR3 has 12 amino acids. The chain's CDR3 is CATGVMNTEAFF. The CDR3 nucleotides read TGTGCCACGGGGGTAATGAACACTGAAGCTTTCTTT.

This clonotype was seen more than once but under ten times. The chain joins TRBV15 to TRBJ2-7; D is perhaps TRBD2 (6 bases). V was trimmed by 1 base and J by 3 bases, leaving 10 bases between them. CDR3 size: 14 residues. CDR1 LNHNV and CDR2 YYDKDF come from the germline V gene (reference sequence). The CDR3 DNA reads as TGTGCCACCAGCAGAGGGGACTTGGACTACGAGCAGTACTTC. As protein: CATSRGDLDYEQYF.

The V gene is TRBV28, the J gene TRBJ2-3; D call uncertain. V was pared by 2 bases and J by 2 bases, with 8 bases between. The CDR3 covers 14 residues. Germline lookup yields CDR1 MDHEN and CDR2 SYDVKM. In nucleotides, the CDR3 is TGTGCCAGCAGTTTACACTTCACCACAGATACGCAGTATTTT. It yields the protein CASSLHFTTDTQYF. Full variable domain (missing parts from reference TRBV28 and TRBJ2-3): DVKVTQSSRYLVKRTGEKVFLECVQDMDHENMFWYRQDPGLGLRLIYFSYDVKMKEKGDIPEGYSVSREKKERFSLILESASTNQTSMYLCASSLHFTTDTQYFGPGTRLTVL.

The chain carries TRBV2 and TRBJ1-1, with 7 bases aligning to TRBD1. CDR3 length: 14 amino acids. With 2 bases clipped from V and 5 bases from J, the junction kept 5 bases outside the gene matches. Germline V gene sequence: CDR1 SNHLY, CDR2 FYNNEI. Here the CDR3 DNA reads TGTGCCAGCAGTGAAACCAGGGGGTGGACTGAAGCTTTCTTT. It translates to CASSETRGWTEAFF.

This clonotype was picked up a small number of times. The rearrangement uses TRBV20-1 and TRBJ2-1, with D perhaps TRBD1 (7 bases). Trimming left V 5 bases short and J 1 base short, with 12 bases between. This CDR3 has 14 amino acids. Germline V gives CDR1 DFQATT, CDR2 SNEGSKA (reference sequence). The CDR3 loop is CSAETGRSYNEQFF. CDR3 bases: TGCAGTGCTGAGACAGGGAGGTCCTACAATGAGCAGTTCTTC.

This clonotype was found many times. The chain combines TRBV12-3 or TRBV12-4 with TRBJ2-3; D tentatively fits TRBD1 or TRBD2 (5 bases each). This CDR3 comprises 16 residues. V was pared by 6 bases and J by 0 bases, with 16 bases between. The DNA of the CDR3 is TGTGCCAGCAGGTCCGAGGGGCGAGTAAGCACAGATACGCAGTATTTT. It is translated as CASRSEGRVSTDTQYF.

The chain is built from TRBV9 and TRBJ1-3, with TRBD1 matching 7 bases. CDR1 and CDR2 from the germline V gene are SGDLS and YYNGEE. V lost 3 bases and J lost 0; bases outside the gene matches: 6. This CDR3 is 16 amino acids long. As DNA, the CDR3 is TGTGCCAGCAGCGCCCCAGGGGGTGTCTCTGGAAACACCATATATTTT. It translates to CASSAPGGVSGNTIYF.

Ten or more counts support this clonotype. The chain carries TRBV4-1 and TRBJ2-7; 7 nucleotides line up with TRBD2. Germline V lookup: CDR1 MGHRA, CDR2 YSYEKL. With 4 bases clipped from V and 4 bases from J, the junction kept 7 bases outside the gene matches. This CDR3 spans 14 amino acids. The CDR3 DNA follows: TGCGCCAGCAGCCCCCGGGACTATGTGTACGAGCAGTACTTC. Translating it yields CASSPRDYVYEQYF.

With regard to this clonotype: Lacking the conserved final phenylalanine or tryptophan, this CDR3 likely reflects a read error. The chain couples TRBV7-8 to TRBJ2-1, with a weak D call TRBD2 (5 bases). Trimming took 3 bases from V and 4 from J, leaving 13 bases between them. Germline-derived CDR1 and CDR2 are SGHVS and FQNEAQ. The CDR3 has 15 amino acids. The CDR3 nucleotides are TGTGCCAGCAGCTTCCTCCGGGGTCTATACAATGAGCAGTTCTGC. It translates to CASSFLRGLYNEQFC.